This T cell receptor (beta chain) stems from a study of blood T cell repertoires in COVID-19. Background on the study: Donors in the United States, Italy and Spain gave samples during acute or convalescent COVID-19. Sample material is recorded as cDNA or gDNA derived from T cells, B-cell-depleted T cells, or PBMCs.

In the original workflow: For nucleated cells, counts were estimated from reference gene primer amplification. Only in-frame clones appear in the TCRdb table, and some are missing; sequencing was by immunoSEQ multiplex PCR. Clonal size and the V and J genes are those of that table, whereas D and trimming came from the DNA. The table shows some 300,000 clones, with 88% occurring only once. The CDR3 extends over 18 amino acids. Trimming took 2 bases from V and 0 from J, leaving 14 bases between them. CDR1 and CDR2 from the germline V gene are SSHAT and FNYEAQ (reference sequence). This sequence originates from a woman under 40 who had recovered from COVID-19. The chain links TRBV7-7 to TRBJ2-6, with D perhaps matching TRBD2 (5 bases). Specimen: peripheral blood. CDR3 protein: CASSLMAPGSSGANVLTF. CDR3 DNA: TGTGCCAGCAGCTTAATGGCTCCGGGAAGCTCTGGGGCCAACGTCCTGACTTTC.